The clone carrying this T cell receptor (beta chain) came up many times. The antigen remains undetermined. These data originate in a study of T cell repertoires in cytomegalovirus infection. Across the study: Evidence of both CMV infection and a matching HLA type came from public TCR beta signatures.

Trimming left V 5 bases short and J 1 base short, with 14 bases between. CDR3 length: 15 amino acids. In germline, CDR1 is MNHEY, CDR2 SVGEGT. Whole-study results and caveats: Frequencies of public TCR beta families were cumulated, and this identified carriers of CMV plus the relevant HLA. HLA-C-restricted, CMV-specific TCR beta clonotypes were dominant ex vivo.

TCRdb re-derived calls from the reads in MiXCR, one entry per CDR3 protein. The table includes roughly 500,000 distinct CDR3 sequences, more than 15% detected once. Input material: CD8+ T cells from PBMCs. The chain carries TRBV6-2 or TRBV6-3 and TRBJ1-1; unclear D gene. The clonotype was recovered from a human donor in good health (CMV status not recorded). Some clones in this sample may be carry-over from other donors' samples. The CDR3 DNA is TGTGCCAGCAGTCTCCCCCCGTTTTCGAACACTGAAGCTTTCTTT. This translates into CASSLPPFSNTEAFF.